This TCR beta chain originates from a study of blood T cell repertoires in COVID-19. Study-level information: Researchers got acute and convalescent COVID-19 samples from the United States, Italy and Spain. The cDNA or gDNA used as material had been derived from T cells, B-cell-depleted T cells, or PBMCs.

Per the original methods: Reference gene primers were amplified, and this amplification served to estimate nucleated cell counts. Clones were sequenced by immunoSEQ multiplex PCR, and TCRdb holds only the in-frame ones, with some missing. Clone size and the V and J calls come from that table; the DNA yielded D and trimming. The data hold 88,000 or so clones, with 75% to 90% observed a single time. This clone was observed a single time. The CDR3 loop spans 14 amino acids. Germline-derived CDR1 and CDR2 are LGHNA and YSLEER. The V gene end was trimmed by 2 bases and the J gene end by 3 bases; junction bases not matched to a gene: 2.

This receptor was taken from a man in his 60s with acute or convalescent COVID-19. The sequencing input was peripheral blood. V gene TRBV4-3 combines with J gene TRBJ2-5; TRBD2 matches 8 bases. CDR3 sequence (DNA): TGCGCCAGCAGCCAACGACTAGCGAAAGAGACCCAGTACTTC. It specifies CASSQRLAKETQYF.